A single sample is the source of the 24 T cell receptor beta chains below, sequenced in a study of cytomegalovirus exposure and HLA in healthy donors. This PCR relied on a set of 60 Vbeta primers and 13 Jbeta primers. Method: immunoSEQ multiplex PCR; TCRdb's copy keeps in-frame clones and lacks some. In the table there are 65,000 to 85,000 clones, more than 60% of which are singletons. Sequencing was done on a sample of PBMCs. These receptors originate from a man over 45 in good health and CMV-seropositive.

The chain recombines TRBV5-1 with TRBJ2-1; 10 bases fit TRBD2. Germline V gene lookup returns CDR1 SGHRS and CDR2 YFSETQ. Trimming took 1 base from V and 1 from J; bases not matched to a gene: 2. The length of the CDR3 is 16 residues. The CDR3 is CASSLKLAGSYNEQFF. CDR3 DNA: TGCGCCAGCAGCTTGAAACTAGCGGGATCCTACAATGAGCAGTTCTTC.

CDR3 residues: CASSLTDRNTEAFF. In nucleotides, the CDR3 is TGTGCCAGCAGCTTAACAGACAGAAACACTGAAGCTTTCTTT. The chain couples TRBV7-3 to TRBJ1-1, with a weak D call TRBD1 (5 bases). V shed 0 bases and J shed 2 bases, with 7 bases lying between them. This CDR3 region has 14 residues. The germline V gene has CDR1 SGHTA and CDR2 FQGTGA.

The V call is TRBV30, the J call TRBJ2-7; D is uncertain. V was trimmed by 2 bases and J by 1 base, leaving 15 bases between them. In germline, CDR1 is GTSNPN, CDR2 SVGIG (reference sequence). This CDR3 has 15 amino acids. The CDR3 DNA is TGTGCCTGGAGTAAACGTGGCCAGGCGTCCTACGAGCAGTACTTC. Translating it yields CAWSKRGQASYEQYF. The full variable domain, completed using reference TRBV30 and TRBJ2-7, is SQTIHQWPATLVQPVGSPLSLECTVEGTSNPNLYWYRQAAGRGLQLLFYSVGIGQISSEVPQNLSASRPQDRQFILSSKKLLLSDSGFYLCAWSKRGQASYEQYFGPGTRLTVT.

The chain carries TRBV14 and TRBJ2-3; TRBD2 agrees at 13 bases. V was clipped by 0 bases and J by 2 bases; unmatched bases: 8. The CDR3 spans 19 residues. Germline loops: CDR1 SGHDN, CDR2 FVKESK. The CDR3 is CASSQDFRLAGGPTDTQYF. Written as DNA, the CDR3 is TGTGCCAGCAGCCAAGATTTTCGACTAGCGGGAGGACCCACAGATACGCAGTATTTT.

The CDR3 nucleotides read TGCAGCGTTGAGGCGCGGAGTACCGGGGAGCTGTTTTTT. Translating gives CSVEARSTGELFF. This chain connects TRBV29-1 to TRBJ2-2, with D hard to call. Germline V CDR1 and CDR2: SQVTM, ANQGSEA. This CDR3 region has 13 residues. Deletions cut 3 bases from V and 5 bases from J, with 10 bases between.

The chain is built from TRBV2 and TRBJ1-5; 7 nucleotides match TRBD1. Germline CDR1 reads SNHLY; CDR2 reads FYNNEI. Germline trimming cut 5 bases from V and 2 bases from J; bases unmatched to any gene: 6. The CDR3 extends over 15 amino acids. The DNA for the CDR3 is TGTGCCAGCAGTCCGTTACAGGGGCGCAATCAGCCCCAGCATTTT. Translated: CASSPLQGRNQPQHF.

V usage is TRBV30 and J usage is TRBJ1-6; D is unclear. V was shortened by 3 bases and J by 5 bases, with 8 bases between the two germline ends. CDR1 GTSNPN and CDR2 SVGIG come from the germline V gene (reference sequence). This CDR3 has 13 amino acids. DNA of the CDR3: TGTGCCTGGAGCAGACTTGATAATTCACCCCTCCACTTT. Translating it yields CAWSRLDNSPLHF.

The CDR3 coding sequence is TGTGCCAGCAGCTACTCACCTTTCGGAGGGAATGAGCAGTTCTTC. Encoded protein: CASSYSPFGGNEQFF. The chain employs TRBV11-2 and TRBJ2-1, with D maybe TRBD2 (6 bases). The CDR3 extends over 15 amino acids. The germline CDR1 and CDR2 sequences are SGHAT and FQNNGV. Trimming shortened V by 4 bases and J by 7 bases, and 17 bases separated the two germline ends.

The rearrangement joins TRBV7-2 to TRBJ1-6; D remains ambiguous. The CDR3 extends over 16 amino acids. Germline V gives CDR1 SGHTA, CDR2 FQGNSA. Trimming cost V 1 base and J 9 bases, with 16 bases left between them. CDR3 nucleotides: TGTGCCAGCAGCTTAGGAGGTGGAGATGTGACTTCACCCCTCCACTTT. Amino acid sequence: CASSLGGGDVTSPLHF.

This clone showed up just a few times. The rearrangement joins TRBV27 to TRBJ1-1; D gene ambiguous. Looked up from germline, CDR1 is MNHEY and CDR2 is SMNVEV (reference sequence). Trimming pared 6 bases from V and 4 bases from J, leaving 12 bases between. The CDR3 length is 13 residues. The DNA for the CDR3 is TGTGCCAGCAGACCTATGGGAGTCACTGAAGCTTTCTTT. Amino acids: CASRPMGVTEAFF.

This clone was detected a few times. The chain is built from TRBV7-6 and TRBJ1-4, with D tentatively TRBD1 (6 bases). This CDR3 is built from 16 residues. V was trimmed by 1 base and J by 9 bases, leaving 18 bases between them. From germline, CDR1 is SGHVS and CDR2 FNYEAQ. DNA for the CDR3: TGTGCCAGCAGCTTAGGTCAACAGGGAGGGATCCAAAAACTGTTTTTT. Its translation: CASSLGQQGGIQKLFF.

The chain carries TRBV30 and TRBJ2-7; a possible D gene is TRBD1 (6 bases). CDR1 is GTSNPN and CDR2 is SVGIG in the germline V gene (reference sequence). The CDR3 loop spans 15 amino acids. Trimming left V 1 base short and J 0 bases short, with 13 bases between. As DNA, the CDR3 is TGTGCCTGGAGTGCCTCCGGGACACACTCCTACGAGCAGTACTTC. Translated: CAWSASGTHSYEQYF.

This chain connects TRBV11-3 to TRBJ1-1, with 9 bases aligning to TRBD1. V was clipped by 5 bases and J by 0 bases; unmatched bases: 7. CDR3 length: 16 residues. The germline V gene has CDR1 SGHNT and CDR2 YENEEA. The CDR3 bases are TGTGCCAGCAGCGTCCGGACAGGGGCGATGAACACTGAAGCTTTCTTT. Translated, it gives CASSVRTGAMNTEAFF.

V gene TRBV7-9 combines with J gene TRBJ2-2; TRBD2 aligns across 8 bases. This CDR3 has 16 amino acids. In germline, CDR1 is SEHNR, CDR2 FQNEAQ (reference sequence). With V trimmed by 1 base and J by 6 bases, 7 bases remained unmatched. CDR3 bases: TGTGCCAGCAGCTTAGAGCGGGAGACATGGGCCGGGGAGCTGTTTTTT. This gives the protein CASSLERETWAGELFF.

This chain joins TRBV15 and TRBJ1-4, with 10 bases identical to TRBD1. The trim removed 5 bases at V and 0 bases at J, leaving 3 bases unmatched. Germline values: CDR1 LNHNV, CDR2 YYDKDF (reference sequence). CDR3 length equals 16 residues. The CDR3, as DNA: TGTGCCACCAGCCGGGACAGGGGCGCAACTAATGAAAAACTGTTTTTT. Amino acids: CATSRDRGATNEKLFF.

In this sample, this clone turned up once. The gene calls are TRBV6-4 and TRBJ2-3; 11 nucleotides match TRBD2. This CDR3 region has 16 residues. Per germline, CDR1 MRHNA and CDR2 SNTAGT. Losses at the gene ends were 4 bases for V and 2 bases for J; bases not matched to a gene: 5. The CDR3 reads CASSVLAGGSTDTQYF. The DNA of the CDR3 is TGTGCCAGCAGTGTGCTAGCGGGAGGTTCCACAGATACGCAGTATTTT.

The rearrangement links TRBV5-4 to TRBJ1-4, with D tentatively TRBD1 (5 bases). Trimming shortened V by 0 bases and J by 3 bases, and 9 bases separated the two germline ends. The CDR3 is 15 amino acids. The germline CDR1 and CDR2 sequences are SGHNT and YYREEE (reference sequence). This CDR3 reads CASSLARGSNEKLFF. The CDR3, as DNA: TGTGCCAGCAGCTTGGCCCGGGGGTCTAATGAAAAACTGTTTTTT.

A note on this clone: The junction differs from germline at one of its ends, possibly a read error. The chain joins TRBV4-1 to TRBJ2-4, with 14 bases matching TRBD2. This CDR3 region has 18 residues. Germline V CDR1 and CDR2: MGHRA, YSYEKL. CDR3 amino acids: CASSRGLAGGYAKNSQYF. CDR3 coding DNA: TGCGCCAGCAGCCGTGGACTAGCGGGAGGCTACGCCAAAAACAGTCAGTACTTC.

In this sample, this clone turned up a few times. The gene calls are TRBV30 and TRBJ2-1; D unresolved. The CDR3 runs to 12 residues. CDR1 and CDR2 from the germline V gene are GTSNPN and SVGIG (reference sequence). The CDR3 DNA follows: TGTGACGCCCCGCGGCCTAACAATGAGCAGTTCTTC. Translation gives CDAPRPNNEQFF.

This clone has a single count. The CDR3 DNA reads as TGCGCCAGCAGCCAAGCCGGGGGGTCTCGGGGCTACACCTTC. Protein product: CASSQAGGSRGYTF. The chain recombines TRBV4-1 with TRBJ1-2; D possibly corresponds to TRBD1 (5 bases). Germline lookup yields CDR1 MGHRA and CDR2 YSYEKL. Trimming pared 1 base from V and 8 bases from J, leaving 14 bases between. The CDR3 is 14 amino acids.

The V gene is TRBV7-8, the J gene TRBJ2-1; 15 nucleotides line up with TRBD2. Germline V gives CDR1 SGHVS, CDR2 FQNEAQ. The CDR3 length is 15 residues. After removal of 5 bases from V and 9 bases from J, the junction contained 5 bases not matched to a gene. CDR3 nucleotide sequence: TGTGCCAGCAGCCAGGGACTAGCGGGAGGCGGTGAGCAGTTCTTC. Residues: CASSQGLAGGGEQFF.

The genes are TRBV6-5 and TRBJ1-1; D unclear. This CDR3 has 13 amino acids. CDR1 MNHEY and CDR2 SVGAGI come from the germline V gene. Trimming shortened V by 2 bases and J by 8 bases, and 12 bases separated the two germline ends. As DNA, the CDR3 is TGTGCCAGCAGTTACGAGCTAGGTCCCGAAGCTTTCTTT. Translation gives CASSYELGPEAFF.

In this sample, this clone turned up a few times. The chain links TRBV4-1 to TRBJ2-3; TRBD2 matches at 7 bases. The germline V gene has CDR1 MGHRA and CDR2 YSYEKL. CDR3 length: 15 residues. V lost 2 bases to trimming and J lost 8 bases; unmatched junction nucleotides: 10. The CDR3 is CASSQLLTAGFTQYF. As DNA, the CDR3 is TGCGCCAGCAGCCAACTCCTCACAGCGGGATTTACGCAGTATTTT.

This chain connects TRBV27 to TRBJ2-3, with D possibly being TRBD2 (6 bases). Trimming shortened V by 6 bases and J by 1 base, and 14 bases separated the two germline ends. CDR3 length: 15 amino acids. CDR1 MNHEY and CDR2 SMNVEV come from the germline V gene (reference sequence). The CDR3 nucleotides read TGTGCCAGCAGCCCGGGACTCTTGGGCACAGATACGCAGTATTTT. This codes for CASSPGLLGTDTQYF.